This is a list of T cell receptor beta chains from one sample in a study of cytomegalovirus exposure and HLA in healthy donors. Data came from immunoSEQ multiplex PCR; TCRdb stores just in-frame clones and leaves some out. This table has roughly 130,000 clones, roughly 80% appearing once. Specimen: PBMCs. The receptors stem from a man aged 25-45 years in good health and CMV-seronegative. Each CDR3 is given with its conserved first and last residue. The D gene is left open where the match is weak. Part of the rows lack a size; the others show once, few, many or a class for expanded clones.

J gene: TRBJ2-2; clone size: NA; D gene: NA; V gene: TRBV5-4; CDR3 protein: CASSSNWAVDTGELFF; CDR3 DNA: TGTGCCAGCAGCTCGAATTGGGCCGTCGACACCGGGGAGCTGTTTTTT
J gene: TRBJ2-2; clone size: few; D gene: NA; V gene: TRBV7-8; CDR3 protein: CASSFRLGNTGELFF; CDR3 DNA: TGTGCCAGCAGCTTTCGCCTAGGGAACACCGGGGAGCTGTTTTTT
J gene: TRBJ2-1; clone size: NA; D gene: NA; V gene: TRBV7-2; CDR3 protein: CASSSALPTQLASSKQFF; CDR3 DNA: TGTGCCAGCAGCTCCGCACTCCCTACGCAACTTGCGAGTAGCAAGCAGTTCTTC
J gene: TRBJ1-4; clone size: few; D gene: TRBD1; V gene: TRBV28; CDR3 protein: CASSSQGALNEKLFF; CDR3 DNA: TGTGCCAGCAGTTCCCAGGGGGCCCTTAATGAAAAACTGTTTTTT
J gene: TRBJ1-4; clone size: NA; D gene: TRBD1; V gene: TRBV19; CDR3 protein: CASRALAGGNEKLFF; CDR3 DNA: TGTGCCAGTAGGGCGTTGGCAGGGGGTAATGAAAAACTGTTTTTT
J gene: TRBJ2-5; clone size: NA; D gene: TRBD2; V gene: TRBV5-6; CDR3 protein: CASSVRSGGQETQYF; CDR3 DNA: TGTGCCAGCAGCGTGCGAAGCGGGGGGCAAGAGACCCAGTACTTC
J gene: TRBJ1-2; clone size: NA; D gene: NA; V gene: TRBV6-5; CDR3 protein: CASSRGGARGYTF; CDR3 DNA: TGTGCCAGCTCCCGTGGGGGGGCAAGGGGCTACACCTTC
J gene: TRBJ1-6; clone size: NA; D gene: NA; V gene: TRBV6-5; CDR3 protein: CASSYENSPLHF; CDR3 DNA: TGTGCCAGCAGTTACGAGAATTCACCCCTCCACTTT
J gene: TRBJ1-5; clone size: NA; D gene: TRBD1; V gene: TRBV7-2; CDR3 protein: CASSWTGAQPQHF; CDR3 DNA: TGTGCCAGCAGCTGGACAGGGGCTCAGCCCCAGCATTTT
J gene: TRBJ2-7; clone size: NA; D gene: NA; V gene: TRBV6-5; CDR3 protein: CASSYSLAAYEQYF; CDR3 DNA: TGTGCCAGCAGTTACTCATTGGCCGCCTACGAGCAGTACTTC
J gene: TRBJ2-2; clone size: NA; D gene: TRBD1; V gene: TRBV7-9; CDR3 protein: CASSLPGQGPGELFF; CDR3 DNA: TGTGCCAGCAGCTTACCGGGACAGGGTCCCGGGGAGCTGTTTTTT
J gene: TRBJ1-1; clone size: NA; D gene: NA; V gene: TRBV10-1; CDR3 protein: CASSDQRQASTEAFF; CDR3 DNA: TGCGCCAGCAGTGACCAGAGACAGGCCTCCACTGAAGCTTTCTTT
J gene: TRBJ2-1; clone size: NA; D gene: NA; V gene: TRBV10-3; CDR3 protein: CAISESKRGSSYNEQFF; CDR3 DNA: TGTGCCATCAGTGAGTCGAAAAGGGGGTCCTCCTACAATGAGCAGTTCTTC
J gene: TRBJ2-7; clone size: NA; D gene: NA; V gene: TRBV6-1; CDR3 protein: CASTPGQSSYEQYF; CDR3 DNA: TGTGCCAGCACCCCGGGACAAAGCTCCTACGAGCAGTACTTC
J gene: TRBJ2-7; clone size: NA; D gene: NA; V gene: TRBV21-1; CDR3 protein: CASSGQGARLHPRGLLHEQYF; CDR3 DNA: TGTGCCAGCAGCGGACAGGGGGCGCGTTTACACCCAAGGGGACTGCTCCACGAGCAGTACTTC
J gene: TRBJ1-5; clone size: NA; D gene: NA; V gene: TRBV7-9; CDR3 protein: CASAPGGGRNQPQHF; CDR3 DNA: TGTGCCAGCGCCCCCGGGGGGGGCCGAAATCAGCCCCAGCATTTT
J gene: TRBJ1-3; clone size: NA; D gene: NA; V gene: TRBV28; CDR3 protein: CASFQGIGNTIYF; CDR3 DNA: TGTGCCAGTTTCCAGGGGATAGGAAACACCATATATTTT
J gene: TRBJ1-1; clone size: NA; D gene: NA; V gene: TRBV27; CDR3 protein: CASSPSQGRQTEAFF; CDR3 DNA: TGTGCCAGCAGTCCTTCCCAGGGGCGGCAAACTGAAGCTTTCTTT
J gene: TRBJ1-3; clone size: NA; D gene: NA; V gene: TRBV7-9; CDR3 protein: CASSLGSGNTRAGNTIYF; CDR3 DNA: TGTGCCAGCAGCTTAGGGTCAGGGAATACTCGAGCCGGAAACACCATATATTTT
J gene: TRBJ2-3; clone size: NA; D gene: TRBD2; V gene: TRBV11-2; CDR3 protein: CASSPGAGGDTQYF; CDR3 DNA: TGTGCCAGCAGCCCCGGTGCGGGGGGAGATACGCAGTATTTT
J gene: TRBJ2-1; clone size: once; D gene: TRBD2; V gene: TRBV5-6; CDR3 protein: CASSLVRASGGWEQFF; CDR3 DNA: TGTGCCAGCAGCTTGGTGCGGGCTAGCGGGGGGTGGGAGCAGTTCTTC
J gene: TRBJ2-1; clone size: once; D gene: TRBD2; V gene: TRBV5-1; CDR3 protein: CASSWLAGGYNEQFF; CDR3 DNA: TGCGCCAGCAGCTGGCTAGCGGGGGGTTACAATGAGCAGTTCTTC
J gene: TRBJ1-5; clone size: once; D gene: NA; V gene: TRBV6-6; CDR3 protein: CASRAESNQPQHF; CDR3 DNA: TGTGCCAGCAGAGCCGAGAGCAATCAGCCCCAGCATTTT
J gene: TRBJ2-3; clone size: NA; D gene: TRBD2; V gene: TRBV10-3; CDR3 protein: CAISESRGGADTQYF; CDR3 DNA: TGTGCCATCAGTGAGTCGCGGGGGGGGGCAGATACGCAGTATTTT
J gene: TRBJ2-5; clone size: NA; D gene: NA; V gene: TRBV5-1; CDR3 protein: CASSLGQQETQYF; CDR3 DNA: TGCGCCAGCAGCCTCGGACAGCAAGAGACCCAGTACTTC
J gene: TRBJ1-2; clone size: NA; D gene: NA; V gene: TRBV6-5; CDR3 protein: CASSYSINGNYGYTF; CDR3 DNA: TGTGCCAGCAGTTACTCGATTAACGGTAACTATGGCTACACCTTC
J gene: TRBJ2-7; clone size: NA; D gene: TRBD1; V gene: TRBV6-1; CDR3 protein: CASSGSPGQGVGEYF; CDR3 DNA: TGTGCCAGCAGTGGTTCGCCGGGACAGGGGGTCGGGGAGTACTTC
J gene: TRBJ1-4; clone size: once; D gene: NA; V gene: TRBV5-8; CDR3 protein: CASSRGTTNEKLFF; CDR3 DNA: TGTGCCAGCAGCCGGGGTACAACTAATGAAAAACTGTTTTTT
J gene: TRBJ1-1; clone size: NA; D gene: NA; V gene: TRBV7-9; CDR3 protein: CASSLAIRGAFF; CDR3 DNA: TGTGCCAGCAGCTTAGCGATCAGGGGAGCTTTCTTT
J gene: TRBJ2-7; clone size: NA; D gene: TRBD2; V gene: TRBV4-3; CDR3 protein: CASSHHTAGDYEQYF; CDR3 DNA: TGCGCCAGCAGCCACCATACAGCGGGGGACTACGAGCAGTACTTC
J gene: TRBJ2-3; clone size: NA; D gene: TRBD2; V gene: TRBV5-1; CDR3 protein: CASSPVAGDRTDTQYF; CDR3 DNA: TGCGCCAGCAGCCCCGTAGCGGGGGACCGCACAGATACGCAGTATTTT
J gene: TRBJ1-4; clone size: NA; D gene: NA; V gene: TRBV15; CDR3 protein: CATSRAPGLLNEKLFF; CDR3 DNA: TGTGCCACCAGCAGAGCCCCGGGACTTTTGAATGAAAAACTGTTTTTT
J gene: TRBJ1-3; clone size: NA; D gene: NA; V gene: TRBV2; CDR3 protein: CASSPLGNTIYF; CDR3 DNA: TGTGCCAGCAGTCCACTAGGAAACACCATATATTTT
J gene: TRBJ1-1; clone size: few; D gene: NA; V gene: TRBV27; CDR3 protein: CASSLTRQVGTEAFF; CDR3 DNA: TGTGCCAGCAGTTTAACCCGACAGGTGGGCACTGAAGCTTTCTTT
J gene: TRBJ1-2; clone size: NA; D gene: NA; V gene: TRBV7-2; CDR3 protein: CASSHPRREGDRYGYTF; CDR3 DNA: TGTGCCAGCAGCCACCCGAGGAGGGAGGGGGATCGTTACGGCTACACCTTC
J gene: TRBJ2-1; clone size: few; D gene: TRBD2; V gene: TRBV5-8; CDR3 protein: CASSMDIAGGLTEQFF; CDR3 DNA: TGTGCCAGCAGTATGGATATAGCGGGGGGGCTCACTGAGCAGTTCTTC
J gene: TRBJ2-7; clone size: NA; D gene: NA; V gene: TRBV6-1; CDR3 protein: CASNDQGLPYEQYF; CDR3 DNA: TGTGCCAGCAACGATCAGGGGCTCCCCTACGAGCAGTACTTC
J gene: TRBJ2-3; clone size: NA; D gene: NA; V gene: TRBV28; CDR3 protein: CASSSGTSTDTQYF; CDR3 DNA: TGTGCCAGCAGTTCCGGGACAAGCACAGATACGCAGTATTTT
J gene: TRBJ1-4; clone size: NA; D gene: NA; V gene: TRBV28; CDR3 protein: CASSPRNEKLFF; CDR3 DNA: TGTGCCAGCAGTCCCCGTAATGAAAAACTGTTTTTT
J gene: TRBJ1-3; clone size: NA; D gene: NA; V gene: TRBV5-1; CDR3 protein: CASSLSSGSGNTIYF; CDR3 DNA: TGCGCCAGCAGCTTGTCCTCGGGGTCTGGAAACACCATATATTTT
J gene: TRBJ2-5; clone size: NA; D gene: NA; V gene: TRBV28; CDR3 protein: CASTLTPEAETQYF; CDR3 DNA: TGTGCCAGCACCTTGACACCCGAAGCAGAGACCCAGTACTTC
J gene: TRBJ1-5; clone size: NA; D gene: NA; V gene: TRBV2; CDR3 protein: CASSGAVDSNQPQHF; CDR3 DNA: TGTGCCAGCAGTGGGGCAGTGGATAGCAATCAGCCCCAGCATTTT
J gene: TRBJ1-6; clone size: NA; D gene: NA; V gene: TRBV6-4; CDR3 protein: CASSPYGGYNSPLHF; CDR3 DNA: TGTGCCAGCAGCCCTTACGGGGGCTATAATTCACCCCTCCACTTT
J gene: TRBJ2-7; clone size: few; D gene: TRBD1; V gene: TRBV4-1; CDR3 protein: CASSRGQGNYEQYF; CDR3 DNA: TGCGCCAGCAGCCGGGGACAGGGGAACTACGAGCAGTACTTC
J gene: TRBJ2-7; clone size: NA; D gene: NA; V gene: TRBV19; CDR3 protein: CASSIGWGDYEQYF; CDR3 DNA: TGTGCCAGTAGTATTGGGTGGGGGGACTACGAGCAGTACTTC
J gene: TRBJ2-2; clone size: NA; D gene: TRBD1; V gene: TRBV6-6; CDR3 protein: CASSYSPRGRTGELFF; CDR3 DNA: TGTGCCAGCAGTTACTCGCCGAGGGGGCGAACCGGGGAGCTGTTTTTT
J gene: TRBJ1-4; clone size: NA; D gene: NA; V gene: TRBV5-1; CDR3 protein: CASSLAVNEKLFF; CDR3 DNA: TGCGCCAGCAGCTTGGCGGTTAATGAAAAACTGTTTTTT
J gene: TRBJ1-2; clone size: NA; D gene: TRBD1; V gene: TRBV18; CDR3 protein: CASSPTGDGYTF; CDR3 DNA: TGTGCCAGCTCACCAACAGGGGATGGCTACACCTTC
J gene: TRBJ2-1; clone size: NA; D gene: TRBD2; V gene: TRBV5-4; CDR3 protein: CASSFPGGGGQFF; CDR3 DNA: TGTGCCAGCAGCTTCCCCGGGGGGGGCGGTCAGTTCTTC
J gene: TRBJ1-2; clone size: NA; D gene: NA; V gene: TRBV28; CDR3 protein: CASSPGGSRNYGYTF; CDR3 DNA: TGTGCCAGCAGTCCGGGCGGGTCCCGGAACTATGGCTACACCTTC
J gene: TRBJ2-7; clone size: once; D gene: TRBD1; V gene: TRBV7-2; CDR3 protein: CASSLSGTVYEQYF; CDR3 DNA: TGTGCCAGCAGCTTATCTGGGACAGTCTACGAGCAGTACTTC
J gene: TRBJ1-5; clone size: NA; D gene: NA; V gene: TRBV28; CDR3 protein: CASSLFSRGGLAQHF; CDR3 DNA: TGTGCCAGCAGTTTATTTTCAAGGGGGGGCTTGGCCCAGCATTTT
J gene: TRBJ2-1; clone size: NA; D gene: NA; V gene: TRBV21-1; CDR3 protein: CASTGDCSYNEQFF; CDR3 DNA: TGTGCCAGCACTGGAGACTGTTCCTACAATGAGCAGTTCTTC
J gene: TRBJ2-7; clone size: NA; D gene: NA; V gene: TRBV6-5; CDR3 protein: CASSSNSVEQYF; CDR3 DNA: TGTGCCAGCAGTTCGAATAGCGTCGAGCAGTACTTC
J gene: TRBJ2-5; clone size: NA; D gene: TRBD1; V gene: TRBV11-2; CDR3 protein: CASGRGQGQETQYF; CDR3 DNA: TGTGCCAGCGGCCGAGGACAGGGCCAAGAGACCCAGTACTTC
J gene: TRBJ2-7; clone size: few; D gene: NA; V gene: TRBV9; CDR3 protein: CASSVDGADEQYF; CDR3 DNA: TGTGCCAGCAGCGTAGACGGAGCAGACGAGCAGTACTTC
J gene: TRBJ1-5; clone size: NA; D gene: NA; V gene: TRBV18; CDR3 protein: CASSPREDQPQHF; CDR3 DNA: TGTGCCAGCTCACCGAGGGAGGATCAGCCCCAGCATTTT
J gene: TRBJ2-3; clone size: NA; D gene: NA; V gene: TRBV5-1; CDR3 protein: CASRLAETRTDTQYF; CDR3 DNA: TGCGCCAGCAGGTTAGCGGAGACTAGAACAGATACGCAGTATTTT
J gene: TRBJ1-4; clone size: NA; D gene: TRBD1; V gene: TRBV4-2; CDR3 protein: CASSQYMGQGAEKLFF; CDR3 DNA: TGTGCCAGCAGCCAATATATGGGACAGGGGGCTGAAAAACTGTTTTTT
J gene: TRBJ2-7; clone size: NA; D gene: NA; V gene: TRBV5-5; CDR3 protein: CATHRDTGRYEQYF; CDR3 DNA: TGTGCCACGCACCGGGACACGGGGCGCTACGAGCAGTACTTC